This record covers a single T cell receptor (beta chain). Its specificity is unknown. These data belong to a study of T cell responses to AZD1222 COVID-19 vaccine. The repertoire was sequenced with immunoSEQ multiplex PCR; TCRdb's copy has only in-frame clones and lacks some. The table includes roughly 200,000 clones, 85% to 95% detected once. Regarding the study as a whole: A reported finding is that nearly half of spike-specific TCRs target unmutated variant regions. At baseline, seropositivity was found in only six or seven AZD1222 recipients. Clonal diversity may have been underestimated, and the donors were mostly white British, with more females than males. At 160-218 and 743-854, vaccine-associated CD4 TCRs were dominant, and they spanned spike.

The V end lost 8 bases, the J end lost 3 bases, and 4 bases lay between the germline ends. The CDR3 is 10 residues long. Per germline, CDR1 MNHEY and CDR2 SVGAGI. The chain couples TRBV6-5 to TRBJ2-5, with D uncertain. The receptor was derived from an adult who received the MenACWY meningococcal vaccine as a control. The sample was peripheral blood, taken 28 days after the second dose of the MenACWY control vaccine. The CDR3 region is CASRKETQYF. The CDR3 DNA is TGTGCCAGCCGAAAAGAGACCCAGTACTTC.